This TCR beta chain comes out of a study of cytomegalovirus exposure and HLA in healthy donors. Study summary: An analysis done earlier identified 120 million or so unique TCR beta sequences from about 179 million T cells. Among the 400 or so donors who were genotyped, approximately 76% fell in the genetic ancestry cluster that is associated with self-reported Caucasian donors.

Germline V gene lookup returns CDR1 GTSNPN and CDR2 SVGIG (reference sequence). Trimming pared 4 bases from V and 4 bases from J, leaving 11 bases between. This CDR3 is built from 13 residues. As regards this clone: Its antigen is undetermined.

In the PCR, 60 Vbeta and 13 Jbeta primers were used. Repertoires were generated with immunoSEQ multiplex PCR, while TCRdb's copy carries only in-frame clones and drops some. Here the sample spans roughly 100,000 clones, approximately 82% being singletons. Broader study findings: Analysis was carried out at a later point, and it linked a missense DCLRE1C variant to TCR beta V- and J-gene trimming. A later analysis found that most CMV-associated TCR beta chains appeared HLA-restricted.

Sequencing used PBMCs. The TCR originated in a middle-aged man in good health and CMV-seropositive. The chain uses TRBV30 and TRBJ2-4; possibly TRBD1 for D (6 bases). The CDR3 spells CAWTRGSKNIQYF. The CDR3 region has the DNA TGTGCCTGGACTAGGGGGTCTAAAAACATTCAGTACTTC.